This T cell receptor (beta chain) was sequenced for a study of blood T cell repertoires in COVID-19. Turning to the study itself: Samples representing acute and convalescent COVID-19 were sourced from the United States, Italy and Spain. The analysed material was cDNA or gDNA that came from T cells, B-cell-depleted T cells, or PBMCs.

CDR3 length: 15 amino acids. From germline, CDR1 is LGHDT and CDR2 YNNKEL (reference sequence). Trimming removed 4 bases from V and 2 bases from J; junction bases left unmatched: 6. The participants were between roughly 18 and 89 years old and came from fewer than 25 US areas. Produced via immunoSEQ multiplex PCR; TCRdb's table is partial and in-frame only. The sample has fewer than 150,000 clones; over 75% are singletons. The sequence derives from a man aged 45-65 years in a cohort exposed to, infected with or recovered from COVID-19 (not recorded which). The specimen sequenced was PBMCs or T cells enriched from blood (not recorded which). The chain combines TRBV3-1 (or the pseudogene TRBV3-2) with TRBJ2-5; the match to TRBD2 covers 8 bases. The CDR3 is CASSPKRGFQETQYF. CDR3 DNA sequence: TGTGCCAGCAGCCCGAAGCGGGGGTTTCAAGAGACCCAGTACTTC.